The clone carrying this T cell receptor (beta chain) has only a few counts. The antigen is undetermined. The CDR3 loop spans 15 amino acids. The V and J ends lost 0 bases and 6 bases respectively, with 9 bases between them. Germline V CDR1 and CDR2: LGHNA, YNFKEQ. The primer mix had 60 Vbeta and 13 Jbeta primers. TCRdb's copy holds only in-frame clones and misses some; the assay was immunoSEQ multiplex PCR. The table records approximately 79,000 clones, less than 80% of them present only once. This sample is drawn from a study of cytomegalovirus exposure and HLA in healthy donors. Findings and limits, study-wide: According to the study, around 150 TCR beta chains were cytomegalovirus-associated. Reported findings show TCR beta sequences accurately forecast HLA-A and HLA-B alleles in most subjects.

The TCR comes from a man aged 40-49 years in good health and CMV-seropositive. The sample comprised PBMCs. The chain couples TRBV4-2 to TRBJ1-6; D is ambiguous. The CDR3 reads CASSQEPRSNSPLHF. The CDR3 bases are TGTGCCAGCAGCCAAGAGCCGCGGAGTAATTCACCCCTCCACTTT.